This T cell receptor (beta chain) was sequenced in a study of OX40 agonist ivuxolimab in advanced cancers. General study results and limits: In the 0.1 to 3.0 mg/kg range, CD4+ and CD8+ blood T cells had expanded clonally by week 6.

In this sample, this clone turned up once. Its antigen is not identified. Germline assignment: CDR1 SGHRS and CDR2 YFSETQ. V was trimmed by 4 bases and J by 8 bases, leaving 0 bases between them. The CDR3 contains 9 residues. Assay used: immunoSEQ multiplex PCR; TCRdb lists only in-frame clones, some missing. The sample has around 140,000 clones; roughly 91% are singletons. The receptor comes from an adult with an advanced solid tumor such as melanoma, head and neck, liver or kidney cancer. The chain links TRBV5-1 to TRBJ1-4, with D unclear. The sequences come from CD4+ or CD8+ T cells sorted from blood, collected in a trial of the OX40 agonist ivuxolimab. CDR3 in amino acids: CASSEKLFF. CDR3 bases: TGCGCCAGCAGCGAAAAACTGTTTTTT.